The clone carrying this T cell receptor (beta chain) was observed at least ten times. Its target is unknown. TCRdb redid the calling of the 5' RACE reads with MiXCR, one entry per CDR3 protein. The sample records around 250,000 distinct CDR3 sequences, about 13% being singletons. Trimming pared 4 bases from V and 2 bases from J, leaving 10 bases between. The germline V gene has CDR1 SGHRS and CDR2 YFSETQ. This CDR3 region has 13 residues. The data belong to a study of identical twins. Whole-study results and caveats: Fewer insertions were carried by abundant cord blood beta clonotypes, but none was seen in memory repertoires. Interpretation of the results relied on cross-sectional statistical analysis and not on following the same donors. Out-of-frame beta sequences exhibited a weaker degree of excess twin sharing.

The same sample was also used in a study of yellow fever vaccine responses in identical twins.

What was sequenced was memory (CD45RO+) T cells sorted from blood. This TCR came from a woman aged 18-35 years in good health. The chain couples TRBV5-1 to TRBJ2-7, with a possible D match to TRBD1 (6 bases). The CDR3 DNA sequence: TGCGCCAGCAGCCAAGGACAGCCCTACGAGCAGTACTTC. As protein: CASSQGQPYEQYF.